The present TCR beta chain was sequenced within a study of T cells expressing NK-cell markers. Study results and caveats: For over 5 donors, the dominant NKG2C+ clonotypes made up about 1.0-7.5% of their CD8+ T cells. In several donors, these clonotypes also led the CD3+CD56-NKG2C+ fraction.

The CDR3 has 14 residues. Looked up from germline, CDR1 is SNHLY and CDR2 is FYNNEI. Comments on this clonotype: The antigen remains unidentified.

Generation of TCR beta cDNA was performed by 5'RACE template switching incorporating UMIs. After re-calling the 5' RACE reads, TCRdb lists one entry per CDR3 protein, DNA absent. Reported are about 460,000 distinct CDR3 sequences; the ten largest clones contain 1.4%. This TCR came from a woman aged 45-59 years in good health. The chain carries TRBV2 and TRBJ2-1; TCRdb names TRBD1, which stays unverified in the absence of DNA. The sequenced sample consisted of blood T cells: a sorted CD56 or NKG2C T cell subset, CD4+ or CD8+ T cells, or bulk PBMC T cells (not recorded which). The CDR3 spells CASTGTDSYNEQFF.